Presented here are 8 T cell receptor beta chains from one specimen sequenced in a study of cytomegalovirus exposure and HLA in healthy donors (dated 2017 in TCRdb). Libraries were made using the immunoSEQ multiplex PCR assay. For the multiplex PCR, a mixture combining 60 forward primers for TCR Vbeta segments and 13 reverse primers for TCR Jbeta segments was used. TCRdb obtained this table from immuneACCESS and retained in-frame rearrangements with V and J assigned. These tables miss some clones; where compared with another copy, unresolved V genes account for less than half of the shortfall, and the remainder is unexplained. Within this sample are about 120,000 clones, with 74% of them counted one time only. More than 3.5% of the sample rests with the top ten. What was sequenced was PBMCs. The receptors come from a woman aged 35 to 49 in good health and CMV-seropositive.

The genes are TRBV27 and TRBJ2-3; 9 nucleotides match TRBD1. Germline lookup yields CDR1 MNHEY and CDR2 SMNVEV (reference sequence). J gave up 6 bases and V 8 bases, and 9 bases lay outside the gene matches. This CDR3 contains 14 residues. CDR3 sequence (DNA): TGTGCCAGCCTCAGGACAGGGGCTCCGGATACGCAGTATTTT. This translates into CASLRTGAPDTQYF.

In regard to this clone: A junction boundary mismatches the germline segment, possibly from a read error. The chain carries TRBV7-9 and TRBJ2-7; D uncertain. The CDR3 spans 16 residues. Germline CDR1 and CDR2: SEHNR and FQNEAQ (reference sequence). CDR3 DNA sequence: TGTTCCAGCAGCACCCGGAGCGCGCCCGGGTCCTACGAGCAGTACTTC. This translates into CSSSTRSAPGSYEQYF.

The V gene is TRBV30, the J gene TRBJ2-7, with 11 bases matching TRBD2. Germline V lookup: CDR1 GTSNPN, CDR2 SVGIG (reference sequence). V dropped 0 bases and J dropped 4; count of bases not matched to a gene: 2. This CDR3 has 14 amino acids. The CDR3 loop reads CAWSVGTSGYEQYF. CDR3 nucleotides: TGTGCCTGGAGTGTAGGGACTAGCGGATACGAGCAGTACTTC.

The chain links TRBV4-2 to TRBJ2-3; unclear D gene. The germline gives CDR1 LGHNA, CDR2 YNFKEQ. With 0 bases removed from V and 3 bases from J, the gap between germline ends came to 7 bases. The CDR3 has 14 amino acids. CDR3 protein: CASSQDLRTDTQYF. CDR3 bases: TGTGCCAGCAGCCAAGACTTGAGAACAGATACGCAGTATTTT.

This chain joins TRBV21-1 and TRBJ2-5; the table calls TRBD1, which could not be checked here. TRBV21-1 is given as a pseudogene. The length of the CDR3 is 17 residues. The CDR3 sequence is CASSKDRDSVFQETQYF. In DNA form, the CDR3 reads TGTGCCAGCAGCAAAGACCGGGACAGCGTTTTCCAAGAGACCCAGTACTTC.

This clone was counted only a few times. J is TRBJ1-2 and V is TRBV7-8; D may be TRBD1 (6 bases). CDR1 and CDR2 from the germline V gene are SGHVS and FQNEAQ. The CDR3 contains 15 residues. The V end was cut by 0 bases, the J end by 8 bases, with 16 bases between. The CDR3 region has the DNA TGTGCCAGCAGCTTAGCGCCATCGGGGGGCGGAGGCTACACCTTC. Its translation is CASSLAPSGGGGYTF.

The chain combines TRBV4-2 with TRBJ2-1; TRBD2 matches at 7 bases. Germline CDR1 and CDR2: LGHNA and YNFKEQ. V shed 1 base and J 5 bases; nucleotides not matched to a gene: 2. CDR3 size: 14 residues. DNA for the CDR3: TGTGCCAGCAGCCAAGGGCTAGCGGACAATGAGCAGTTCTTC. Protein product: CASSQGLADNEQFF.

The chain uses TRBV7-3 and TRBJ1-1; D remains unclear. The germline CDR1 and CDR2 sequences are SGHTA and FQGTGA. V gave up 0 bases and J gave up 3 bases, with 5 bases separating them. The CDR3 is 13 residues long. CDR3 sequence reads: CASSLTLYTEAFF. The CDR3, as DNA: TGTGCCAGCAGCTTAACTCTATACACTGAAGCTTTCTTT.